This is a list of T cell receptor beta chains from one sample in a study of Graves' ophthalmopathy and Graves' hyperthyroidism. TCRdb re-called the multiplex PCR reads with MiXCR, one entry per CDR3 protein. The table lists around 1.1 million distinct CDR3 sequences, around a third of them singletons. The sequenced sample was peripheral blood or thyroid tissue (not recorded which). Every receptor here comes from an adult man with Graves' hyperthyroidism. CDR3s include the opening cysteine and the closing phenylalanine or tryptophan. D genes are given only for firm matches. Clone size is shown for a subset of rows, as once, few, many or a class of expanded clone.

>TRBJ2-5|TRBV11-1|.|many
CASGGRPRETQYF
TGTGCCAGCGGTGGACGGCCTCGAGAGACCCAGTACTTC
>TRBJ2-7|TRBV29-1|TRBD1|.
CSVSPGQGGAYEQYF
TGCAGCGTTTCCCCGGGACAGGGAGGGGCCTACGAGCAGTACTTC
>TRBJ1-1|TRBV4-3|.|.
CASSQDPGADEAFF
TGCGCCAGCAGCCAAGATCCGGGGGCGGATGAAGCTTTCTTT
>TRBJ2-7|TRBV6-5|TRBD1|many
CASRGVRTGSYEQYF
TGTGCCAGCAGGGGGGTTCGGACAGGGTCCTACGAGCAGTACTTC
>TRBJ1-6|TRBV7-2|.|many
CATRGADAPLHF
TGTGCCACCAGAGGGGCAGATGCGCCCCTCCACTTT
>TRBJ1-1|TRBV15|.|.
CATSTIANTGEAFF
TGTGCCACCAGCACCATCGCGAACACCGGGGAAGCTTTCTTT
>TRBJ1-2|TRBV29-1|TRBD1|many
CSVDVTGSNYGYTF
TGCAGCGTTGATGTGACAGGGAGTAACTATGGCTACACCTTC
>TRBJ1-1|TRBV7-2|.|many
CATTLKLKGNTEAFF
TGTGCCACCACGCTTAAATTGAAGGGGAACACTGAAGCTTTCTTT
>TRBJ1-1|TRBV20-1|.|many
CSPSRQLGTEAFF
TGCAGTCCCAGCCGCCAGTTGGGGACTGAAGCTTTCTTT
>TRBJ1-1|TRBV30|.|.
CAWRLENTEAFF
TGTGCCTGGAGACTGGAGAACACTGAAGCTTTCTTT
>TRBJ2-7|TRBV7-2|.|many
CASRPRSSYEQYF
TGTGCCAGCAGGCCTAGATCCTCCTACGAGCAGTACTTC
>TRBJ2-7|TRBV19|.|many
CASTPSGKGRSYEQYF
TGTGCCAGTACCCCCTCGGGAAAGGGACGGAGCTACGAGCAGTACTTC
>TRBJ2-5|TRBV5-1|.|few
CASSRQRRETQYF
TGCGCCAGCTCGCGACAGCGGCGAGAGACCCAGTACTTC
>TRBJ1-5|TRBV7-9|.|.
CASSPEAGLFQPQHF
TGTGCCAGCAGCCCCGAGGCAGGGTTATTTCAGCCCCAGCATTTT
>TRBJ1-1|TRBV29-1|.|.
CSLSQMNTEAFF
TGCAGTTTGTCACAGATGAACACTGAAGCTTTCTTT
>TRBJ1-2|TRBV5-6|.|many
CASSLVGVEGYTF
TGTGCCAGCAGCTTGGTCGGGGTGGAAGGCTACACCTTC
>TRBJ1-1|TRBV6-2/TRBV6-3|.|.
CASSNTHSGRAEAFF
TGTGCCAGCAGCAACACCCATTCCGGACGGGCTGAAGCTTTCTTT
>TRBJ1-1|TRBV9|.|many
CASSVARTAQIAEAFF
TGTGCCAGCAGCGTAGCCCGGACAGCCCAAATCGCGGAAGCTTTCTTT
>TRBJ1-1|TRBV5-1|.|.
CASSELGVTNTEAFF
TGCGCCAGCAGCGAGCTTGGGGTAACAAACACTGAAGCTTTCTTT
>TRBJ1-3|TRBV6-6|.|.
CASSILPGLIPGNTIYF
TGTGCCAGCAGCATACTGCCGGGACTGATCCCTGGAAACACCATATATTTT
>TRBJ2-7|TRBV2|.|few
CASSGQGF
TGTGCCAGCAGCGGCCAGGGGTTC
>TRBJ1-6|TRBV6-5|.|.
CASSPRRESPLHF
TGTGCCAGCAGCCCAAGGAGGGAGTCACCCCTCCACTTT
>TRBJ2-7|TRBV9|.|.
CASRTPGPLTLYEQYF
TGTGCCAGCAGAACCCCGGGACCCCTTACCCTCTACGAGCAGTACTTC
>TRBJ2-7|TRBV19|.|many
CASGGGTYEQYF
TGTGCCAGTGGCGGCGGAACCTACGAGCAGTACTTC
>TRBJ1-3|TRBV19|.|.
CASIPTGWRYF
TGTGCCAGTATCCCGACAGGATGGCGATATTTT
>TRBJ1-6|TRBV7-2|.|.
CASSAAAGWNSPLHF
TGTGCCAGCAGTGCCGCGGCTGGGTGGAATTCACCCCTCCACTTT
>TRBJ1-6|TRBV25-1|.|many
CASRAPYREGSLHF
TGTGCCAGCAGGGCACCTTACAGGGAAGGATCCCTCCACTTT
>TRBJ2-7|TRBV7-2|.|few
CASTHRVTVGVPHEQYF
TGTGCCAGCACCCACCGTGTCACTGTGGGGGTTCCCCACGAGCAGTACTTC
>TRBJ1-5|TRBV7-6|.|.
CASGRGANQPQHF
TGTGCCAGCGGGAGAGGGGCCAATCAGCCCCAGCATTTT
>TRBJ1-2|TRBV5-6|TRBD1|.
CASSSGTGGGSGYTF
TGTGCCAGCAGCTCTGGGACAGGGGGAGGGAGTGGCTACACCTTC
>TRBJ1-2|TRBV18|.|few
CASEGLGYGYTF
TGTGCCAGCGAGGGGCTGGGCTATGGCTACACCTTC
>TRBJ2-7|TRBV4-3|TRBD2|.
CASSPILAGGSYEQYF
TGCGCCAGCAGCCCCATACTAGCGGGGGGCTCCTACGAGCAGTACTTC
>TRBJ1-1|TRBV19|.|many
CASSIEGQGTEAFF
TGTGCCAGTAGTATAGAAGGGCAAGGCACTGAAGCTTTCTTT
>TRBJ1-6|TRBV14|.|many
CASSQENYNSPLHF
TGCGCCAGCAGCCAAGAAAACTATAATTCACCCCTCCACTTT
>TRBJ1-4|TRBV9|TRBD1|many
CASSVGGTGENEKLFF
TGTGCCAGCAGCGTAGGGGGGACAGGAGAGAATGAAAAACTGTTTTTT
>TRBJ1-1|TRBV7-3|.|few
CASSQQALGKPLGTEAFF
TGTGCCAGCAGCCAACAAGCCCTAGGGAAACCCTTGGGGACTGAAGCTTTCTTT
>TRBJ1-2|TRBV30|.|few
CAWTGGPVGYTF
TGTGCCTGGACCGGGGGTCCAGTTGGCTACACCTTC
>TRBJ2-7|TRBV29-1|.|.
CSAPRGAGGYEQYF
TGCAGCGCCCCGCGGGGGGCAGGGGGCTACGAGCAGTACTTC
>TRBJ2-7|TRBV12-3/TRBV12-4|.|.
CASSLLPGTYEQYF
TGTGCCAGCAGTTTACTGCCAGGGACCTACGAGCAGTACTTC
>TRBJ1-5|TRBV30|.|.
CAWTQNSNQPQHF
TGTGCCTGGACCCAGAACTCCAATCAGCCCCAGCATTTT
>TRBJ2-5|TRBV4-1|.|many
CASSQGQLQETQYF
TGCGCCAGCAGCCAAGGACAGCTGCAAGAGACCCAGTACTTC
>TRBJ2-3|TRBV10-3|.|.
CASSELGASTDTQYF
TGTGCCAGCAGTGAACTAGGTGCTAGCACAGATACGCAGTATTTT
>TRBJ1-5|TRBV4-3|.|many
CASSQAPNSNQPQHF
TGCGCCAGCAGCCAGGCACCTAATAGCAATCAGCCCCAGCATTTT
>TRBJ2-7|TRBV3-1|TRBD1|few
CASSQVRQGLSYEQYF
TGTGCCAGCAGCCAAGTGCGACAGGGTCTTTCCTACGAGCAGTACTTC
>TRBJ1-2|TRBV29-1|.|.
CSAYDGDYGYTF
TGCAGCGCCTACGACGGGGACTATGGCTACACCTTC
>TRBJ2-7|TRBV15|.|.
CATSTTRGTLVPYEQYF
TGTGCTACCAGCACGACGCGCGGGACACTTGTTCCCTACGAGCAGTACTTC